A single sample is the source of the 17 T cell receptor beta chains below, sequenced in a study of tissue T cells after allogeneic stem cell transplantation. Time point here: mouse harvest day 7 after allogeneic transplant. Mouse grafts combined 10^7 T-cell-depleted bone marrow cells with 10^6 splenic CD5+ T cells. Here immunoSEQ multiplex PCR was the method, and the copy in TCRdb shows in-frame clones only, minus some. The table lists 5,500 to 7,500 clones, more than 45% of them singletons, with just under 8.5% in the top ten. The sequenced material came from lymph node tissue. These receptors were obtained from a female BALB/c mouse given C57BL/6 T cells with graft-versus-host disease after an allogeneic hematopoietic cell transplant.

This clone is deemed large (0.1 to 1%). Mouse germline and gene names are used. The CDR3 goes on 1 residue after the read ends, and that part is filled in from the germline J gene. This chain uses TRBV12-1 with TRBJ2-7; no firm D call. The ends were cut back, 4 bases at V and 3 bases at J, with 12 bases in the middle. The CDR3 contains 13 residues. CDR1 SGHSN and CDR2 HYEKVE come from the germline V gene. CDR3 loop: CASSPGSFYEQYF. The sequenced CDR3 bases are TGTGCCAGCTCACCCGGGAGTTTCTATGAACAGTAC.

With respect to this clone: All gene names here are mouse names. The CDR3 is cut off 1 residue early in the read; its end comes from the germline J gene. This chain links TRBV1 with TRBJ2-7, with 10 bases identical to TRBD2. Germline V lookup: CDR1 NSQYPW, CDR2 LRSPGD (reference sequence). The CDR3 spans 13 residues. V lost 5 bases and J lost 3; bases outside the gene matches: 1. The part of the CDR3 DNA that was read is TGCACCTGCAGTTGGACTGGGGGCTATGAACAGTAC. This gives the protein CTCSWTGGYEQY. The whole CDR3 reads CTCSWTGGYEQYF.

This clone was counted a few times. Genes and germline are mouse. The sequenced CDR3 bases are TGTGCCAGCAGCGCAATCAACCAGGCTCCGCTT. It translates to CASSAINQAPL. From start to end, the CDR3 is CASSAINQAPLF. V and J are TRBV26 and TRBJ1-5; D is unresolved. The read terminates 1 residue before the CDR3 end, so the remaining end is supplied by the germline J gene. This CDR3 contains 12 residues. Trimming shortened V by 6 bases and J by 3 bases, and 6 bases separated the two germline ends. Germline lookup yields CDR1 KGHPV and CDR2 FQNQEV (reference sequence).

This clone was picked up one time. The gene symbols are mouse symbols. The read ends 1 residue early relative to the CDR3; the germline J gene fills the gap. V gene TRBV16 combines with J gene TRBJ2-2; TRBD2 agrees at 10 bases. The V and J ends lost 6 bases and 2 bases, in that order; junction bases with no gene match: 3. The CDR3 loop spans 15 amino acids. CDR1 and CDR2 (germline): SGHSA, FRNQAP. The DNA read from the CDR3 is TGTGCAAGCAGTCGGGACTGGGGCAACACCGGGCAGCTCTAC. Protein: CASSRDWGNTGQLY. In full, the CDR3 is CASSRDWGNTGQLYF.

About this clone itself: Gene names and germline match the mouse. Coverage ceases 1 residue before the CDR3 finishes, and the germline J gene fills in the end. This sample also contains other DNA sequences that code for the same CDR3. The rearrangement uses TRBV23 and TRBJ2-3; TRBD1 is the table's D call and was not checked against the DNA. Germline lookup yields CDR1 KGHTA and CDR2 FQNQQP. This CDR3 has 13 amino acids. CDR3 sequence reads: CSSSQSGAETLYF. The DNA read from the CDR3 is TGCTCCAGCAGTCAATCAGGTGCAGAAACGCTGTAT.

A word on this clone: Gene names denote mouse genes. The read stops 1 residue short of the end of the CDR3; the missing end is completed from the germline J gene. The chain carries TRBV13-2 and TRBJ2-7; TRBD2 matches at 7 bases. Unmatched junction bases numbered 10, after V lost 0 bases and J lost 7 bases. Per the germline V gene, CDR1 is NNHNN and CDR2 is SYGAGS (reference sequence). The CDR3 is 15 residues long. The CDR3: CASGDAGLGVGEQYF. The DNA read from the CDR3 is TGTGCCAGCGGTGATGCCGGCCTGGGGGTCGGGGAACAGTAC.

Points on this clone: Gene names denote mouse genes. The observed sequence ends 1 residue before the CDR3 terminus, with the missing tail filled in from the germline J gene. J is TRBJ2-2 and V is TRBV23; TRBD2, the D gene given by the table, was not confirmed from the DNA. This CDR3 has 17 amino acids. Germline V gives CDR1 KGHTA, CDR2 FQNQQP. The covered CDR3 bases are TGCTCCAGCAGTCAATCGGAATGGGGGGTACGGACCGGGCAGCTCTAC. Translated: CSSSQSEWGVRTGQLY. From start to end, the CDR3 is CSSSQSEWGVRTGQLYF.

A word on this clone: Each gene name is a mouse one. From the germline J gene comes the end of the CDR3, since the read stops 1 residue before it. This sample includes further DNA sequences coding for the same CDR3. The V gene is TRBV26, the J gene TRBJ2-7, with D hard to call. Trimming left V 1 base short and J 4 bases short, with 5 bases between. The CDR3 runs 12 residues. Germline CDR1 and CDR2: KGHPV and FQNQEV (reference sequence). The CDR3 sequence: CASSLWGYEQYF. The sequenced part of the CDR3 DNA is TGTGCCAGCAGTCTGTGGGGTTATGAACAGTAC.

This clone was detected a few times. Gene names follow the mouse nomenclature. The read falls 1 residue short of the CDR3 end, and the missing part is taken from the germline J gene. The chain uses TRBV29 and TRBJ2-1, with a weak D call TRBD1 (6 bases). There are 12 residues in the CDR3. Germline V gene data show CDR1 as MSHET and CDR2 as SYDVDS. Between the trimmed V and J ends, which lost 9 bases and 2 bases, there was a span of 8 bases. CDR3 bases read: TGTGCTAGTAGGACAGACTATGCTGAGCAGTTC. This gives the protein CASRTDYAEQF. The entire CDR3 is CASRTDYAEQFF.

As for this clone: Genes and germline come from the mouse. The CDR3 sequence is CASSIARGQDTQYF. Incomplete CDR3 DNA: TGTGCCAGCAGTATAGCCAGGGGGCAAGACACCCAGTAC. The chain carries TRBV19 and TRBJ2-5, with 7 bases fitting TRBD1. The read stops 1 residue short of the end of the CDR3; the missing end is completed from the germline J gene. After removal of 0 bases from V and 3 bases from J, the junction contained 1 base not matched to a gene. Germline V lookup: CDR1 FNHDT, CDR2 SITEND (reference sequence). The length of the CDR3 is 14 residues.

Turning to this clone: The genes and germline here are from mouse. The sequence runs out 1 residue before the end of the CDR3; the remainder is reconstructed from the germline J gene. The chain couples TRBV26 to TRBJ1-1, with 12 positions matching TRBD1. Germline CDR1 KGHPV, CDR2 FQNQEV (reference sequence). The CDR3 sequence is 13 residues long. Unmatched junction bases numbered 6, after V lost 6 bases and J lost 10 bases. CDR3 amino acids: CASSRDRGRGVFF. The DNA read from the CDR3 is TGTGCCAGCAGCCGGGACAGGGGGCGCGGAGTCTTC.

As for this clone: The germline and genes are mouse ones. The read ends 1 residue shy of where the CDR3 ends; the end is completed using the germline J gene. Within the sample, other DNA sequences also encode this same CDR3. The J gene is TRBJ2-5, the V gene TRBV26; D might be TRBD1 (6 bases). Trimming took off 6 bases at V and 0 bases at J, with 10 bases between the two ends. The CDR3 is 14 residues long. Per the germline V gene, CDR1 is KGHPV and CDR2 is FQNQEV (reference sequence). CDR3 DNA (partial): TGTGCCAGCAGCCGGACAGTTAACCAAGACACCCAGTAC. It is translated as CASSRTVNQDTQY. The whole CDR3 sequence reads CASSRTVNQDTQYF.

This clone is a singleton in its sample. The genes are named according to mouse. The CDR3 DNA, read in part, is TGTGCCAGCAGTGATGAGGACAGGGCTAGTGCAGAAACGCTGTAT. As protein: CASSDEDRASAETLY. The whole CDR3 sequence is CASSDEDRASAETLYF. The chain couples TRBV13-1 to TRBJ2-3, with 8 bases lining up with TRBD1. The missing CDR3 end, 1 residue past where the read stops, is filled in from the germline J gene. V gave up 0 bases and J gave up 0 bases; unmatched junction bases: 3. This CDR3 region has 16 residues. Germline assignment: CDR1 NSHNY and CDR2 SYGAGN.

Concerning this clone itself: The gene symbols are mouse symbols. The CDR3 is cut off 1 residue early in the read; its end comes from the germline J gene. The rearrangement joins TRBV12-1 to TRBJ1-3; 7 bases map to TRBD1. Germline CDR1 is SGHSN and CDR2 is HYEKVE. This CDR3 has 15 residues. J was trimmed by 0 bases and V by 0 bases; bases with no gene match: 1. The DNA read from the CDR3 is TGTGCCAGCTCTCTCGACAGGGATTCTGGAAATACGCTCTAT. It yields the protein CASSLDRDSGNTLY. The entire CDR3 protein is CASSLDRDSGNTLYF.

Details on this clone: Germline and genes: mouse. The CDR3 extends 1 residue past the end of the read, so its final part is completed from the germline J gene. The chain is built from TRBV16 and TRBJ2-7; D might be TRBD1 or TRBD2, each matching 6 bases. The CDR3 is 13 residues long. Germline V gives CDR1 SGHSA, CDR2 FRNQAP. Between the trimmed V and J ends, which lost 6 bases and 3 bases, there was a span of 12 bases. The part of the CDR3 DNA that was read is TGTGCAAGCAGGAGAGGGGGGAACTATGAACAGTAC. It encodes CASRRGGNYEQY. The entire CDR3 is CASRRGGNYEQYF.

This clone is large within its sample. Gene names refer to mouse genes. Read sequence stops 1 residue before the CDR3 end, and the germline J gene provides the missing end. The rearrangement links TRBV15 to TRBJ2-7; 11 bases fit TRBD2. Germline CDR1 SGHND, CDR2 FRSKSL. The CDR3 length is 13 residues. J was trimmed by 3 bases and V by 5 bases; bases with no gene match: 0. CDR3 DNA (partial): TGTGCCAGCAGTGACTGGGGGGGCTATGAACAGTAC. Its translation: CASSDWGGYEQY. The whole CDR3 sequence is CASSDWGGYEQYF.

This clone appeared a few times. These gene names are mouse names. Read data end 1 residue before the CDR3 end; the end is taken from the germline J gene. The V and J genes are TRBV13-1 and TRBJ1-3; D is ambiguous. This CDR3 spans 13 amino acids. The germline V and J ends were trimmed by 2 bases and 2 bases, with 5 bases remaining between them. Germline V gives CDR1 NSHNY, CDR2 SYGAGN. The CDR3 region is CASSDDTGNTLYF. CDR3 DNA, as far as it was read: TGTGCCAGCAGTGACGACACTGGAAATACGCTCTAT.